This T cell receptor beta chain was captured in a study of T cells in women clearing cervical HPV infection listed by TCRdb under 2018. Background on the whole study: Cases were about 25 women with histologically confirmed HPV16-related CIN3 or worse, including 2 invasive cancers. Controls were around 25 women whose single incident HPV16 infection cleared within 12 months without precancer or cancer developing. Blood from cases was collected at the visit where the lesion was first found, while blood from controls was collected once the infection could no longer be detected. Among cases, blood sampling came a median of about 150 days after lesion detection, with an interquartile range of about 80 to 230 days. HLA typing was available for only a few women, so HLA type could not be excluded as a confounder. Nested within Costa Rica's Guanacaste HPV Natural History Study, an exploratory proof-of-principle case-control study compared TCR repertoires across cervical HPV16 outcomes. Cases and controls were matched on age within five years and on year of sample collection. Cases had a median age of approximately 35 years and controls had a median age of around 40, with no significant differences in baseline characteristics. In the parent cohort, around 10,000 women aged 18 or older were enrolled in Guanacaste, Costa Rica, during about 1993 to 1995 and then followed for under 9 years. As quality controls, five blinded duplicates were added to each group, bringing the total to about 60 samples made up of 50 participants and approximately ten replicates.

Notes on this clone: The specificity of this receptor is unknown. The CDR3 goes on 3 residues after the read ends, and that part is filled in from the germline J gene.

The immunoSEQ assay used multiplex PCR to amplify TCR beta CDR3 regions from an average of approximately 1,100 ng of genomic DNA per sample. To correct primer bias, the assay used a complete synthetic TCR repertoire to set an amplification baseline. Amplicons were sequenced on the Illumina platform. Concerning the study's data processing: Error correction of the sequences involved clustering with frequency ratios plus a modified nearest-neighbor algorithm, after which the sequences were analyzed in the immunoSEQ Analyzer using IMGT gene definitions. At each rarefaction depth, TCR richness and evenness were averaged across 20 rarefaction repeats, and samples with fewer sequences than that depth were excluded. Relative abundances of V, D and J genes were compared between groups using Wilcoxon rank sum tests, with FDR correction applied. In the blinded duplicates, the intraclass correlation was less than 97% for TCR richness and averaged around 80% across fewer than 80 gene segments. Sourced from immuneACCESS, this table was stored by TCRdb with only in-frame sequences that have V and J called. A share of the clones is absent; for the studies checked, an unresolved V gene accounts for under half, and the remainder has no known explanation. V, J and clone size are taken as reported in that table, and D and trimming were inferred from the DNA itself. This sample's table lists 11,000 to 15,000 clones. Less than 25% of the sample lies in the top ten.

Broader findings and caveats from the paper: Cases had lower TRBV6-7 relative abundance than controls (about 0.1% versus 0.15%; Bonferroni P = 0.0008). CIN3+ cases had significantly higher TCR repertoire richness than controls across sequencing depths, but evenness did not differ between the groups. Because the number of T cells in each sample was unknown, differences in richness could reflect differing T-cell content rather than repertoire biology. Random forest classifiers that combined richness and V gene abundances separated cases from controls with an estimated AUC of about 0.8. The cross-sectional design could not show whether the associations came before the infection or were a result of it, and neither effector/memory subsets nor HPV-specific T cells were isolated.

Counted from cysteine to phenylalanine, this CDR3 has 19 amino acids. Shown are 48 bases from within the CDR3, in frame from base 1. Sequences KGHSY (CDR1) and FQNENV (CDR2) are obtained from the germline V gene. At the junction V is shortened by 4 bases and J by 3 bases, with 28 bases in between. Every participant had a single incident cervical HPV16 infection, and women with prevalent HPV16 infections were excluded. Cervical HPV DNA was detected with MY09/MY11 PCR, and genotyping was done by dot-blot hybridization. Approximately 16 mL of heparinized blood were centrifuged, and the buffy coat was split into aliquots, frozen at -30 degrees C, and then kept at -80 degrees C. QIAGEN kits were used to extract genomic DNA from buffy coat specimens.

The TCR originated in a woman aged 18 to 75 with a cervical HPV16 infection that either progressed to CIN3+ or cleared (not recorded which). The specimen was blood buffy coat. Recombination joined TRBV16 with TRBJ2-7; possibly the D gene is TRBD2, per 6 matching bases. The CDR3 DNA, read in part, is TGTGCCAGCAGCCCACAATCAGGCCTGCTACGGGGGTCAGTCTACGAG. Translated, it gives CASSPQSGLLRGSVYE. In full, the CDR3 reads CASSPQSGLLRGSVYEQYF. Beyond the CDR3, the reference TRBV16 and TRBJ2-7 genes provide the residues; the full variable domain reads: GEEVAQTPKHLVRGEGQKAKLYCAPIKGHSYVFWYQQVLKNEFKFLISFQNENVFDETGMPKERFSAKCLPNSPCSLEIQATKLEDSAVYFCASSPQSGLLRGSVYEQYFGPGTRLTVT.